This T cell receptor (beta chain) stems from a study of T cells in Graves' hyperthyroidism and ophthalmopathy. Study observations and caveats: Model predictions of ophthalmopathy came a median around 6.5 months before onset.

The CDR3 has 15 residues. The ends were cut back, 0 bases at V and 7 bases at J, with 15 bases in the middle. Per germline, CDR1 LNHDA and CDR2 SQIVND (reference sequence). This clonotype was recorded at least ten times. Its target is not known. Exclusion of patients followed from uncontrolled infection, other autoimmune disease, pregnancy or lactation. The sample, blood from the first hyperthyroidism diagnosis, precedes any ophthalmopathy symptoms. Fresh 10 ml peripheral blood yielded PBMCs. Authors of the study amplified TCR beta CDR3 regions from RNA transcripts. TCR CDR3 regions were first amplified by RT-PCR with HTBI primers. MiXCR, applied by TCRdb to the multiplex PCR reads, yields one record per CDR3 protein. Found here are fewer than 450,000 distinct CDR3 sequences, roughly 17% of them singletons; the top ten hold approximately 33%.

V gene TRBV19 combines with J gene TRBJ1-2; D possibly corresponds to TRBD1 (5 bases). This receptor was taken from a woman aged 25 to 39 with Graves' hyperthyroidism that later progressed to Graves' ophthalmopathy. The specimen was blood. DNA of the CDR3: TGTGCCAGTAGTATAGAGGGGGAAGGAGGACGTGGCTACACCTTC. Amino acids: CASSIEGEGGRGYTF.